Described below is a single T cell receptor beta chain sequence and its context. Its antigen is currently unknown. Though probably carrying unrecorded immune exposures, donors were nominally healthy at sampling. This specimen belongs to a study of cytomegalovirus exposure and HLA in healthy donors. Study-wide results and caveats: According to a later analysis, most TCR beta chains associated with CMV appeared HLA-restricted. Listed as cytomegalovirus-associated were over 150 TCR beta chains.

Trimming stripped 2 bases from V and 8 bases from J, with 13 bases between. CDR1 and CDR2 (germline): GTSNPN, SVGIG (reference sequence). This CDR3 is 13 amino acids long. 60 Vbeta and 13 Jbeta primers were used in PCR. The repertoire was sequenced with immunoSEQ multiplex PCR; TCRdb's copy has only in-frame clones and lacks some. In the table there are over 150,000 clones, roughly 80% of which are singletons. The receptor was isolated from a man in his fifties in good health and CMV-seropositive. The J gene is TRBJ2-1, the V gene TRBV30, with a weak D call TRBD2 (5 bases). Sequencing was carried out using PBMCs. The CDR3 nucleotides are TGTGCCTGGAGTAGAGGACTGGAGCATGAGCAGTTCTTC. Translated, it gives CAWSRGLEHEQFF.